This T cell receptor beta chain is drawn from a study of shared clonotypes between healthy human individuals. Assay: immunoSEQ multiplex PCR; the TCRdb copy retains only in-frame clones and omits some. The profile shows 1.5 million to 2.5 million clones, just under 95% of them singletons. Naive CD8 isolation took CD45RO-negative cells positively selected for CCR7 and excluded terminally differentiated effector memory CD45RA+ cells. The junction had 6 bases not matched to a gene; V was cut back by 4 bases and J by 0 bases. This CDR3 is 15 amino acids long. Germline loops: CDR1 SQVTM, CDR2 ANQGSEA. This rearrangement joins TRBV29-1 to TRBJ1-1; 9 bases are shared with TRBD1. The sequence derives from a man aged 18 to 35 in good health. The sequencing input was naive CD8+ T cells sorted from blood. CDR3 DNA sequence: TGCAGCGTTGGAGGGACAGGGACCATGAACACTGAAGCTTTCTTT. Translating it yields CSVGGTGTMNTEAFF.